The present TCR beta chain was sequenced within a study of T-cell memory formation after mild COVID-19. Germline V gene data show CDR1 as SGHTA and CDR2 as FQGNSA. There are 17 residues in the CDR3. Trimming took off 5 bases at V and 0 bases at J, with 16 bases between the two ends. This clonotype was counted between two and nine times. Its matching antigen is unknown. Study-wide results and caveats: Memory cells collected pre-infection included some clones that later responded, suggesting cross-reactive memory joined. The main location of contracting CD4+ clones was CM and EM, and that of contracting CD8+ clones was EMRA. In second-wave clones peaking day 37, SARS-CoV-2 specificity remained unconfirmed. Clones that shrank (day 15 to 85) were balanced CD4/CD8, whereas later expanders leaned CD4+.

TCRdb reprocessed the 5' RACE reads with MiXCR, giving one entry per CDR3 protein. The table has just over 300,000 distinct CDR3 sequences, 19% seen once. Sequences were obtained from PBMCs or a T cell subset sorted from them (not recorded which). The source of this sequence is a man between 18 and 35 years old who had mild COVID-19 (a few samples of this study predate the infection). Cell type and time point are not known. The rearrangement links TRBV7-2 to TRBJ2-2, with D maybe TRBD1 (5 bases). The CDR3 spells CASSPPPWGANTGELFF. The CDR3 nucleotides read TGTGCCAGCAGCCCCCCTCCCTGGGGCGCGAACACCGGGGAGCTGTTTTTT.